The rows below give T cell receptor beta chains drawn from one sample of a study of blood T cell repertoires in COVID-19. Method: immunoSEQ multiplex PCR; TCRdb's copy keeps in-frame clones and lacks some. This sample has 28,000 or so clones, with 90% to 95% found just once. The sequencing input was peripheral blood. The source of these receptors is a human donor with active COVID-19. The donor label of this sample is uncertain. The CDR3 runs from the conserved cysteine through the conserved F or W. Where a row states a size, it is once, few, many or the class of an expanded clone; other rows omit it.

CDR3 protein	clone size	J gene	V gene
CASSLSGGRADTQYF	-	TRBJ2-3	TRBV7-2
CASSYSSGTGSYGYTF	-	TRBJ1-2	TRBV6-5
CASSQDSSGRVGQYF	-	TRBJ2-7	TRBV4-2
CASSDDTGELFF	-	TRBJ2-2	TRBV2
CASSFEGGTDTQYF	-	TRBJ2-3	TRBV7-9
CASSQETGYEQYF	-	TRBJ2-7	TRBV4-2
CASSPAGSYEQYF	-	TRBJ2-7	TRBV3-1/TRBV3-2
CASSQRGGTEAFF	few	TRBJ1-1	TRBV7-3
CASSPYPGGEAFF	-	TRBJ1-1	TRBV10-1
CSAARQAYNEQFF	-	TRBJ2-1	TRBV29-1
CASSSQGTGLNIQYF	-	TRBJ2-4	TRBV5-1
CASSWASGAYNEQFF	-	TRBJ2-1	TRBV6-2/TRBV6-3
CASSQDIPKGQDHNSPLHF	-	TRBJ1-6	TRBV4-3
CSVVTGAGDQPQHF	few	TRBJ1-5	TRBV29-1
CASSPPGAGESEQYF	-	TRBJ2-7	TRBV4-1
CASSSGRDIQYF	once	TRBJ2-4	TRBV7-9
CASSFAHADRGQPQHF	-	TRBJ1-5	TRBV5-5
CATSGPTQGRETEAFF	-	TRBJ1-1	TRBV24-1
CASSLRNEQYF	few	TRBJ2-7	TRBV7-8
CASSRLDRGYQPQHF	-	TRBJ1-5	TRBV19
CASSQQRQWGEKLFF	-	TRBJ1-4	TRBV14
CASLLGGSQETQYF	-	TRBJ2-5	TRBV7-9
CASSTGNSGNTIYF	-	TRBJ1-3	TRBV28
CASGLGQASTDTQYF	-	TRBJ2-3	TRBV12-5
CASSQDPGEGETQYF	-	TRBJ2-5	TRBV4-2
CASSSTGLNTEAFF	-	TRBJ1-1	TRBV28
CASSADRGQTDTQYF	once	TRBJ2-3	TRBV5-6
CASSLNSGVQETQYF	-	TRBJ2-5	TRBV7-9
CASSRTTWEQYF	-	TRBJ2-7	TRBV12-3/TRBV12-4
CASSQGTGTDTQYF	once	TRBJ2-3	TRBV4-1
CASSLAGGTNEKLFF	-	TRBJ1-4	TRBV5-1
CASSLELQGSSGNTIYF	-	TRBJ1-3	TRBV7-2
CASSQVPREGEQYF	-	TRBJ2-7	TRBV4-3
CASSEFSRGTDTQYF	once	TRBJ2-3	TRBV9
CASSSPVSTGELFF	-	TRBJ2-2	TRBV7-9
CASSSGTGISTDTQYF	once	TRBJ2-3	TRBV7-8
CAWMWAPNTGELFF	-	TRBJ2-2	TRBV30
CASSASGRYEQYF	-	TRBJ2-7	TRBV5-4
CASRGLGVADTQYF	-	TRBJ2-3	TRBV7-2
CAWRDRGMAFF	-	TRBJ1-1	TRBV30
CASSDSFGQGDNEQFF	-	TRBJ2-1	TRBV6-4
CASSPGTGGIYGYTF	-	TRBJ1-2	TRBV5-4
CASSNSGGASYNEQFF	-	TRBJ2-1	TRBV27
CASSRDRAGQPQHF	-	TRBJ1-5	TRBV19
CASSYSPLELAGGREQYF	-	TRBJ2-7	TRBV6-2/TRBV6-3
CASSKELPDRGDNSPLHF	-	TRBJ1-6	TRBV21-1
CASSPPKERNTEAFF	-	TRBJ1-1	TRBV3-1/TRBV3-2
CASSYRTLTGQPQHF	-	TRBJ1-5	TRBV6-5
CASSLWTSGSYEQYF	-	TRBJ2-7	TRBV28
CASSDAPTGGNEQYF	-	TRBJ2-7	TRBV6-1
CASSLWEMGQGRPGNTIYF	-	TRBJ1-3	TRBV5-5
CASSIVTGARSEKLFF	-	TRBJ1-4	TRBV19
CASSWGLRQETQYF	-	TRBJ2-5	TRBV6-2/TRBV6-3
CASSESQTPGKTQYF	-	TRBJ2-5	TRBV2
CASSLSPTRAGGAPFF	-	TRBJ2-1	TRBV7-2
CASSLDGGGNPYEQYF	-	TRBJ2-7	TRBV7-2
CASSPGGETQYF	-	TRBJ2-5	TRBV18
CATLSREQYF	-	TRBJ2-7	TRBV6-4
CASSPRTRDINSPLHF	-	TRBJ1-6	TRBV4-2
CASSVTGDYGYTF	once	TRBJ1-2	TRBV28